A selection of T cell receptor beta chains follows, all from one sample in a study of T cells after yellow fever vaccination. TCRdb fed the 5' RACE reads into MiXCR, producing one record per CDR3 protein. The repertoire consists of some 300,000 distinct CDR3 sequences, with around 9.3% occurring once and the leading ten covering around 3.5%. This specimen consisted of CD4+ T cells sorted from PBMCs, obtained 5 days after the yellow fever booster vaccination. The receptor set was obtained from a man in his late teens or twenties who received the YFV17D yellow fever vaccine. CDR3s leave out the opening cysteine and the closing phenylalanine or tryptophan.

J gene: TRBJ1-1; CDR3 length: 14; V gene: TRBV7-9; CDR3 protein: ASSLDRGRGDSEAF
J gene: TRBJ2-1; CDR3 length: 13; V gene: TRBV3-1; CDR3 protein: ASSQVASRGNEQF
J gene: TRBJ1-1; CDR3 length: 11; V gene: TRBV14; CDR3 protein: ASSQDRQGRAF
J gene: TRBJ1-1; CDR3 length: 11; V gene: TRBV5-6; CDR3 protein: ASSLDRLAEAF
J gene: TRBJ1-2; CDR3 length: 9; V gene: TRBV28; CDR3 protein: ARQAGYGYT
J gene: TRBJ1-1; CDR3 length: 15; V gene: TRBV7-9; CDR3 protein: ASSSYTPGPKNTEAF
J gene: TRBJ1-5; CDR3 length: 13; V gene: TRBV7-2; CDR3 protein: ASSSRQGLNQPQH
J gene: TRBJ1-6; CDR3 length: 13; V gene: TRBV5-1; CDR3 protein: ASSFRGSYNSPLH
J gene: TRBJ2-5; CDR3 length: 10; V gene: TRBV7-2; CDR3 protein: ASSLLRSTQY
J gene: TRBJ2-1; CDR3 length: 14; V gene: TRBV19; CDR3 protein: ASSMSPQAPYNEQF
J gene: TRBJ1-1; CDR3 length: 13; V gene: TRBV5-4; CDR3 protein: ASSRDRGRGTEAF
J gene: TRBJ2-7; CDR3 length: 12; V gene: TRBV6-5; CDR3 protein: ASSYHDRYYEQY
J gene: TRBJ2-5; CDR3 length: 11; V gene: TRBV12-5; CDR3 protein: ASGSSGQETQY
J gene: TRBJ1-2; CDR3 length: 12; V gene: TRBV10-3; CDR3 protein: ASHPGQTSYGYT
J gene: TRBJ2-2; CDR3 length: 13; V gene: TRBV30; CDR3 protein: AWSVWTTNTGELF
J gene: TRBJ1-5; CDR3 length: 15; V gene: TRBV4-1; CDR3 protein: ASSHRMRQGGDQPQH
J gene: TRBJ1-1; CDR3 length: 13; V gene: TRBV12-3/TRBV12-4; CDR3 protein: ASTPLGAGNTEAF
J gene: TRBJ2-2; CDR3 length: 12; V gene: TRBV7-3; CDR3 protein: ASSQEEGAGELF
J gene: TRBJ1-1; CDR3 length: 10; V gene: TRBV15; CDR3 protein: ATSRDNTEAF
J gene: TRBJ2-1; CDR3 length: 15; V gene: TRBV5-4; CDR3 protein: ASSFGRQGGGDNEQF
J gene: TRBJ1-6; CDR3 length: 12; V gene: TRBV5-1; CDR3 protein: ASKGSLGNSPLH
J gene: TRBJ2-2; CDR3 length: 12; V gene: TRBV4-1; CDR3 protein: ASKPDPNTGELF
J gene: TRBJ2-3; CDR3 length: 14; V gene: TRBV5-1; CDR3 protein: ASSLGTKASTDTQY
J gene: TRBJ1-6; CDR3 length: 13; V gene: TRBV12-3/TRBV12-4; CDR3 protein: ASSYRVGGNSPLH
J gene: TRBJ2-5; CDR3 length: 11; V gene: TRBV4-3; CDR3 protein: ASSQGVRETQY
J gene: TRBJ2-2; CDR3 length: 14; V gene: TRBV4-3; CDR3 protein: ASSQAPGLLTGELF
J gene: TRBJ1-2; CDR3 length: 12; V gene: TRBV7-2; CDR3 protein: ASSLGYESYGYT
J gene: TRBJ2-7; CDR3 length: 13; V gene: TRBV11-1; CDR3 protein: ASSWGFGGIYEQY
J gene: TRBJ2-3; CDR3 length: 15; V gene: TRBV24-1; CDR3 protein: ATSDSKHRGRTDTQY
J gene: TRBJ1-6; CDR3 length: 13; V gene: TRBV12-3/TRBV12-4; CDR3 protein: ASSRQRTYNSPLH
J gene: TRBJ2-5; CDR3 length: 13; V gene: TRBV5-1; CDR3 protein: ASSLDRNSQETQY